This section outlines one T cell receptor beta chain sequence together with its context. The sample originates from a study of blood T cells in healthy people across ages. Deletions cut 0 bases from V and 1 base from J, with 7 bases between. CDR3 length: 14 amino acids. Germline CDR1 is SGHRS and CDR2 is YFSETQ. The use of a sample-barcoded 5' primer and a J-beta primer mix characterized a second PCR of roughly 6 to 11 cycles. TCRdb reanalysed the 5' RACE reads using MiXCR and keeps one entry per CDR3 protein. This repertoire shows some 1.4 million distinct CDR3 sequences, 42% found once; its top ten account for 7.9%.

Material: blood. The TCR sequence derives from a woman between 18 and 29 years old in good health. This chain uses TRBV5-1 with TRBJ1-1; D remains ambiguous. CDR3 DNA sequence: TGCGCCAGCAGCTTGGAGGGTAAGAACACTGAAGCTTTCTTT. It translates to CASSLEGKNTEAFF.